This T cell receptor (beta chain) was obtained from a study of shared clonotypes between healthy human individuals. All donors were Caucasian adults living in Nashville, Tennessee. The germline V and J ends were trimmed by 5 bases and 1 base, with 14 bases remaining between them. The length of the CDR3 is 15 residues. Germline V gene sequence: CDR1 MDHEN, CDR2 SYDVKM. With regard to this clone: Its antigen remains unknown. Other DNA sequences in the sample encode the same CDR3.

The assay was immunoSEQ multiplex PCR, and TCRdb's table has in-frame clones only and misses some. Of fewer than 3 million clones listed, less than 95% are singletons. Regarding the study as a whole: Naive subsets typically showed greater estimated richness than memory subsets.

The chain has TRBV28 and TRBJ1-1; tentatively, D is TRBD1 (5 bases). Sequenced material: naive CD4+ T cells from PBMCs. Specified subset: CD45RA+ positively selected. The origin of this receptor is a young man in good health. Some clones in this sample may be carry-over from other donors' samples. This CDR3 is CASSLAGTGNTEAFF. CDR3 nucleotides: TGTGCCAGCAGTCTCGCCGGGACTGGGAACACTGAAGCTTTCTTT.